This T cell receptor (beta chain) was identified in a study of cytomegalovirus exposure and HLA in healthy donors. A multiplex PCR was run with 60 Vbeta primers and 13 Jbeta primers. Sequenced by immunoSEQ multiplex PCR; TCRdb stores in-frame clones only, minus some. The repertoire holds 150,000 to 200,000 clones, with 80% to 85% as singletons. The CDR3 totals 14 residues. The V end was cut by 3 bases, the J end by 6 bases, with 13 bases between. In germline, CDR1 is SGDLS, CDR2 YYNGEE. The V gene is TRBV9, the J gene TRBJ2-1; tentatively, D is TRBD2 (6 bases). The TCR originated in a boy between 5 and 17 years old in good health and CMV-seronegative. The specimen sequenced was PBMCs. The CDR3 sequence: CASSATGTPNEQFF. For the CDR3, the DNA is TGTGCCAGCAGCGCCACGGGGACTCCCAATGAGCAGTTCTTC.